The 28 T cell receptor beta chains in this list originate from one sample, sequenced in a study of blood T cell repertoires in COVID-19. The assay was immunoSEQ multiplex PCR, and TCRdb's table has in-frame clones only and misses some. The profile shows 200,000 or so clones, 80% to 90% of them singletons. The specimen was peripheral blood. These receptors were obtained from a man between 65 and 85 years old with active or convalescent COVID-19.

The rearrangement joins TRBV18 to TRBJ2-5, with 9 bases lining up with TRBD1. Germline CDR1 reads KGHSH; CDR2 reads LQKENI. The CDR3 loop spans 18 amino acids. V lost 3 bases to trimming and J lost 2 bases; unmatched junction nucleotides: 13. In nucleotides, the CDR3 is TGTGCCAGCTCACCCTTACTAAGACCGGGACAGGGACAAGAGACCCAGTACTTC. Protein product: CASSPLLRPGQGQETQYF. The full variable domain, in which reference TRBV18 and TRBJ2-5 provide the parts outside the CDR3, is NAGVMQNPRHLVRRRGQEARLRCSPMKGHSHVYWYRQLPEEGLKFMVYLQKENIIDESGMPKERFSAEFPKEGPSILRIQQVVRGDSAAYFCASSPLLRPGQGQETQYFGPGTRLLVL.

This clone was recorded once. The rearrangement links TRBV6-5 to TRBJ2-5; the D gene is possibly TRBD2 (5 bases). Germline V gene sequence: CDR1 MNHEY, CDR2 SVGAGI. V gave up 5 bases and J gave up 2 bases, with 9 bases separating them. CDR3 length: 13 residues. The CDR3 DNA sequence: TGTGCCAGCAGTCTCCGGGGACAAGAGACCCAGTACTTC. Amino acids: CASSLRGQETQYF.

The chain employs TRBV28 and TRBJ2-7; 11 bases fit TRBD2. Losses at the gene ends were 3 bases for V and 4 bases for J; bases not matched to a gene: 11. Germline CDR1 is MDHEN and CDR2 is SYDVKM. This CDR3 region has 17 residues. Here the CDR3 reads CASSFGASGRTAYEQYF. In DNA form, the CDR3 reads TGTGCCAGCAGTTTCGGGGCTAGCGGGAGGACAGCGTACGAGCAGTACTTC.

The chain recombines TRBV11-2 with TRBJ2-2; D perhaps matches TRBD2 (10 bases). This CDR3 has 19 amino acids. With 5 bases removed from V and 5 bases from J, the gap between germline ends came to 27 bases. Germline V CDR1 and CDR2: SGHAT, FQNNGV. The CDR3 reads CASSALDRAGGTGTGELFF. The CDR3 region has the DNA TGTGCCAGCAGCGCACTGGACAGAGCGGGAGGGACAGGGACCGGGGAGCTGTTTTTT.

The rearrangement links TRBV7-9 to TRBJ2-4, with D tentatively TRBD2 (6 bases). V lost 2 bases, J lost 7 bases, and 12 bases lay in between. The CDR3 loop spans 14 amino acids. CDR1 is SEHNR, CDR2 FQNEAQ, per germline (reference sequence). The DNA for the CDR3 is TGTGCCAGCAGCTTATCCGGGAGTCTGAACATTCAGTACTTC. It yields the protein CASSLSGSLNIQYF.

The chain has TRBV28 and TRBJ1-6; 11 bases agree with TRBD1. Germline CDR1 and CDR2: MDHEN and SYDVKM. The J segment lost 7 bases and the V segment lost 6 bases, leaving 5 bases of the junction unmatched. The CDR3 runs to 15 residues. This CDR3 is CASRGGQGVNSPLHF. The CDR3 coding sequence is TGTGCCAGCAGGGGGGGACAGGGGGTCAATTCACCCCTCCACTTT.

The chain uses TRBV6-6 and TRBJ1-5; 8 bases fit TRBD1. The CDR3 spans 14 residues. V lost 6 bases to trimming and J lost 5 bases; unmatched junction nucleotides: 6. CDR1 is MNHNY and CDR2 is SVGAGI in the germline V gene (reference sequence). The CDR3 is CASSLAGGHQPQHF. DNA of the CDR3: TGTGCCAGCAGCCTTGCAGGGGGCCATCAGCCCCAGCATTTT.

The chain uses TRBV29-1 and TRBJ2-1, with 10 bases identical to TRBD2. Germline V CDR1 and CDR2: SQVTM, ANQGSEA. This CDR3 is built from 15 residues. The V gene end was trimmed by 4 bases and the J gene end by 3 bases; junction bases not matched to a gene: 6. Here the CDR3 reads CSVVQREGLYNEQFF. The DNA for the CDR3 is TGCAGCGTTGTTCAGCGGGAGGGCCTCTACAATGAGCAGTTCTTC.

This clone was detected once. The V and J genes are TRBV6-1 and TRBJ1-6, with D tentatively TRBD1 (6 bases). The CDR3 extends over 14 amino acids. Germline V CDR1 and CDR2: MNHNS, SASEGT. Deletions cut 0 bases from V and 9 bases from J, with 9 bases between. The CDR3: CASSEAGGRSPLHF. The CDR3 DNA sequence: TGTGCCAGCAGTGAAGCGGGGGGGCGTTCACCCCTCCACTTT.

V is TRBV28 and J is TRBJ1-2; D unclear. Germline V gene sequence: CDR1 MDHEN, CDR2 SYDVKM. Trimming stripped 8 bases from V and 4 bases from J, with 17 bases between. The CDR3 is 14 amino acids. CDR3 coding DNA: TGTGCCAGCCTCGGAGGGAGGGAGTCCTATGGCTACACCTTC. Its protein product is CASLGGRESYGYTF.

The CDR3 here is CASRSQGGTRSPLHF. The CDR3 DNA follows: TGTGCCAGCAGATCCCAGGGGGGTACGCGGTCACCCCTCCACTTT. The chain carries TRBV6-5 and TRBJ1-6; 7 bases fit TRBD1. The germline V gene encodes CDR1 MNHEY and CDR2 SVGAGI. The CDR3 is made up of 15 amino acids. The V segment lost 6 bases and the J segment 10 bases; nucleotides outside the gene matches: 12.

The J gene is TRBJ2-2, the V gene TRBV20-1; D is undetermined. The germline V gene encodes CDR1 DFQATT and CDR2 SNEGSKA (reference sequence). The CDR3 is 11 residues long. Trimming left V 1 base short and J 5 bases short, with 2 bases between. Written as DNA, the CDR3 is TGCAGTGCTAGAGTAACCGGGGAGCTGTTTTTT. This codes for CSARVTGELFF.

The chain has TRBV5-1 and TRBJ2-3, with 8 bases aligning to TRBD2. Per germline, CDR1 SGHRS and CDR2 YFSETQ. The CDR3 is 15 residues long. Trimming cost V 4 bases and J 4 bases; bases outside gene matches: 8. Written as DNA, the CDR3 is TGCGCCAGCAGCATAGGACTAGCCCCACCAGATACGCAGTATTTT. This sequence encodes CASSIGLAPPDTQYF.

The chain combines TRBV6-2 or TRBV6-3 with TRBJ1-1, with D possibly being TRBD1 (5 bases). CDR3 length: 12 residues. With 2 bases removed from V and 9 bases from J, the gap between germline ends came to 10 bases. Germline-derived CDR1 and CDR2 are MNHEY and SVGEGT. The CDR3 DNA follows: TGTGCCAGCAGTTACAGGGGATCCCAAGCTTTCTTT. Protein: CASSYRGSQAFF.

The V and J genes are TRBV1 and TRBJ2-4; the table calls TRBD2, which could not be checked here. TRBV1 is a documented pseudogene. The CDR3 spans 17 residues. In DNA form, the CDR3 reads TGCACCAGCAGCCAAGAACGGAGTCTAGCGAATGTTCACATTCAGTACTTC. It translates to CTSSQERSLANVHIQYF.

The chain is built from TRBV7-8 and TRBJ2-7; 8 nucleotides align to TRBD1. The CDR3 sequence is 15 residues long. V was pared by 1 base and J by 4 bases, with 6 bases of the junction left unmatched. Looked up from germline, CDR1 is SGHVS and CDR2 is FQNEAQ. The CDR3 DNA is TGTGCCAGCAGCTTAGAGGGCAGGGGGCTATACGAGCAGTACTTC. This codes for CASSLEGRGLYEQYF.

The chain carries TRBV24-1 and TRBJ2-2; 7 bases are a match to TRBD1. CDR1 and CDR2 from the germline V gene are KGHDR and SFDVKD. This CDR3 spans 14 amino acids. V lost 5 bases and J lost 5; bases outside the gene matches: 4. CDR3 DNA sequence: TGTGCCACCAGTGGACAGGGAAATACCGGGGAGCTGTTTTTT. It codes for CATSGQGNTGELFF.

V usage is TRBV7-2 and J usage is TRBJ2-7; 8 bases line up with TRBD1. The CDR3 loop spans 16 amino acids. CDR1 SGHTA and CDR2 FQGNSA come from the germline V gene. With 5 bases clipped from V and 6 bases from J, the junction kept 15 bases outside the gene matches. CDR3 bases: TGTGCCAGCAGCCCCCCGGGACAGGTCGCCCTCGGCGAGCAGTACTTC. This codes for CASSPPGQVALGEQYF.

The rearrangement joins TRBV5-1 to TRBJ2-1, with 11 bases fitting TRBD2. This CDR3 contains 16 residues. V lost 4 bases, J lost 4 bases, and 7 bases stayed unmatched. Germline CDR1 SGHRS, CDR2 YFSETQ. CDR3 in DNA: TGCGCCAGCAGCCCAAATAGCGGGAGGGAATACAATGAGCAGTTCTTC. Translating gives CASSPNSGREYNEQFF.

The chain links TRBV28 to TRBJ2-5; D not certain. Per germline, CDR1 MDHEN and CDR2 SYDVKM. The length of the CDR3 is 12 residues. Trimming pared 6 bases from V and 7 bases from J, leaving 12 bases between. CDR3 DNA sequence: TGTGCCAGCAGAGCCGATTTGCGGACCCAGTACTTC. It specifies CASRADLRTQYF.

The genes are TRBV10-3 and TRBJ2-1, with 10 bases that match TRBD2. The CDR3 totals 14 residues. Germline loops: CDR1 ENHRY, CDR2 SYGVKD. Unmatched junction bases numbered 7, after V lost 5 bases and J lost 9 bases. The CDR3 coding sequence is TGTGCCATCAGTAGCGGGGGGGCCGTTGCTGAGCAGTTCTTC. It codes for CAISSGGAVAEQFF.

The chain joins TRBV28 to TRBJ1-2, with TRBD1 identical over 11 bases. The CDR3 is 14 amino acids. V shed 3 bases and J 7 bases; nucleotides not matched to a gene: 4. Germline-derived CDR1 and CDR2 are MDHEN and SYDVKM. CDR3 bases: TGTGCCAGCAGTTTCGGACAGGGGGCTGGTGGCTACACCTTC. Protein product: CASSFGQGAGGYTF.

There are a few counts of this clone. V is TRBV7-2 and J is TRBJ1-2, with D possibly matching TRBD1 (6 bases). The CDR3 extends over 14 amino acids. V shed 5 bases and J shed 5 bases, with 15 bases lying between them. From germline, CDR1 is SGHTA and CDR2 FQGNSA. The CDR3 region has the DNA TGTGCCAGCAGCCGGCGGACAGCTGGATATGGCTACACCTTC. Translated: CASSRRTAGYGYTF.

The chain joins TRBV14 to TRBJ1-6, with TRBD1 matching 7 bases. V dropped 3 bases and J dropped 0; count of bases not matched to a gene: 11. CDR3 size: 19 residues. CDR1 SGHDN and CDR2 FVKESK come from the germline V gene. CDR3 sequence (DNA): TGTGCCAGCAGCCACCGTGGGACAGTACTAAGCTCCTATAATTCACCCCTCCACTTT. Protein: CASSHRGTVLSSYNSPLHF.

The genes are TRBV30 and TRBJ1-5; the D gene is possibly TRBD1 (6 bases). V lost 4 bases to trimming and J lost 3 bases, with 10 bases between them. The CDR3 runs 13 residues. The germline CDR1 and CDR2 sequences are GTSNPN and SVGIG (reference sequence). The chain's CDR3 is CAWNAGVNQPQHF. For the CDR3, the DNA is TGTGCCTGGAATGCAGGGGTCAATCAGCCCCAGCATTTT.

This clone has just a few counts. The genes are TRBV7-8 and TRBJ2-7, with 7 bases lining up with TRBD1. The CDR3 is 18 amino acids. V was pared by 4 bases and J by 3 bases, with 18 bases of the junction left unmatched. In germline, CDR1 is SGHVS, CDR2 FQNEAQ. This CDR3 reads CASSSSGDSRQPGYEQYF. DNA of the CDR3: TGTGCCAGCAGCTCCTCCGGGGACAGCCGTCAGCCTGGCTACGAGCAGTACTTC. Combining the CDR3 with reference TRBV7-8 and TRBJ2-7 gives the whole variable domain GAGVSQSPRYKVAKRGQDVALRCDPISGHVSLFWYQQALGQGPEFLTYFQNEAQLDKSGLPSDRFFAERPEGSVSTLKIQRTQQEDSAVYLCASSSSGDSRQPGYEQYFGPGTRLTVT.

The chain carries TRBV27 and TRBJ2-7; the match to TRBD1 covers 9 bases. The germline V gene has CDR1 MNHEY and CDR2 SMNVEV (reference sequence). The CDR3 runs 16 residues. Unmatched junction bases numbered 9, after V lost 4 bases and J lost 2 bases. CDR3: CASSSPGQGLPYEQYF. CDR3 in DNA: TGTGCCAGCAGTTCTCCGGGACAGGGCCTACCCTACGAGCAGTACTTC.

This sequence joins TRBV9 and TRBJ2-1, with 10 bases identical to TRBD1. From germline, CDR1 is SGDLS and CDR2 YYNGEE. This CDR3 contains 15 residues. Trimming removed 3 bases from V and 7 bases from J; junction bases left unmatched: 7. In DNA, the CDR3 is TGTGCCAGCAGCGCCAGACAGGGGGCGCCAAATGAGCAGTTCTTC. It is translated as CASSARQGAPNEQFF. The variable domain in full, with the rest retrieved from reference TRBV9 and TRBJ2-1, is DSGVTQTPKHLITATGQRVTLRCSPRSGDLSVYWYQQSLDQGLQFLIQYYNGEERAKGNILERFSAQQFPDLHSELNLSSLELGDSALYFCASSARQGAPNEQFFGPGTRLTVL.